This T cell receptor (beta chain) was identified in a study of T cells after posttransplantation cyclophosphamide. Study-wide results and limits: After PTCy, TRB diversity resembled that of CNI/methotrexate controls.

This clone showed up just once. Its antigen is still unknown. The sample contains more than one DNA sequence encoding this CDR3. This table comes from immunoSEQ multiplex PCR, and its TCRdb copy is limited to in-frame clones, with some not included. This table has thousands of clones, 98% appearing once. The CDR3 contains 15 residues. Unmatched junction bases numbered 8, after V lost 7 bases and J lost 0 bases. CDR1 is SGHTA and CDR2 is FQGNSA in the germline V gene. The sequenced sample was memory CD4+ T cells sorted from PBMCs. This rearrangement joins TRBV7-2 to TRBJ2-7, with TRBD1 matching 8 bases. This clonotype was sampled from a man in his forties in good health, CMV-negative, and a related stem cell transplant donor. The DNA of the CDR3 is TGTGCCAGCACCTCCGACGGGACAGGCTCCTACGAGCAGTACTTC. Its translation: CASTSDGTGSYEQYF.